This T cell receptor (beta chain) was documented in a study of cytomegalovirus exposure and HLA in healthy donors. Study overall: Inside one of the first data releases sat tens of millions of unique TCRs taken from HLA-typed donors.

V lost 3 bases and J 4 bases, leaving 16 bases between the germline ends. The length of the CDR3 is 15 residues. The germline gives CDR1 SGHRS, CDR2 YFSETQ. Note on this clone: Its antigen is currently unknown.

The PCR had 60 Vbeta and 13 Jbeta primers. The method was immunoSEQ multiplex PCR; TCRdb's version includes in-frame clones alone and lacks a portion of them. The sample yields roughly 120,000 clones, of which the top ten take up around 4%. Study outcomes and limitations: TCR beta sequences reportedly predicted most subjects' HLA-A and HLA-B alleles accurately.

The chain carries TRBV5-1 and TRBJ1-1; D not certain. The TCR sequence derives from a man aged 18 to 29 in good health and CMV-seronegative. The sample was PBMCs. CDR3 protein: CASSYGRAAGTEAFF. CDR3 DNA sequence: TGCGCCAGCAGCTATGGTAGGGCCGCGGGCACTGAAGCTTTCTTT.